The 20 T cell receptor beta chains reported below all come from one sample, sequenced in a study of cytomegalovirus exposure and HLA in healthy donors. 13 Jbeta primers and 60 Vbeta primers were used for the PCR. Method: immunoSEQ multiplex PCR; TCRdb's copy keeps in-frame clones and lacks some. The repertoire has 65,000 to 90,000 clones, roughly four fifths of them found once; the top ten carry about 2%. Sequenced: PBMCs. Receptors were obtained from a young man in good health and CMV-seronegative.

This clone was seen more than once but under ten times. The chain links TRBV6-4 to TRBJ2-3; possibly TRBD2 for D (6 bases). Germline V gene lookup returns CDR1 MRHNA and CDR2 SNTAGT. V lost 3 bases, J lost 4 bases, and 11 bases lay in between. The CDR3 is made up of 14 amino acids. DNA for the CDR3: TGTGCCAGCAGTGATGACGGGACTGCAGATACGCAGTATTTT. Amino acid sequence: CASSDDGTADTQYF.

V and J are TRBV6-5 and TRBJ2-5, with 7 bases identical to TRBD1. J lost 2 bases, V lost 5 bases, and 2 bases had no gene match. CDR3 length equals 13 residues. CDR1 and CDR2 (germline): MNHEY, SVGAGI. DNA of the CDR3: TGTGCCAGCAGTGGACAGGTTCAAGAGACCCAGTACTTC. It encodes CASSGQVQETQYF.

V and J are TRBV13 and TRBJ1-1; D is uncertain. Germline V gives CDR1 PRHDT, CDR2 FYEKMQ (reference sequence). The CDR3 loop spans 16 amino acids. With 8 bases removed from V and 0 bases from J, the gap between germline ends came to 19 bases. The CDR3 sequence: CASRVLGGYMNTEAFF. CDR3 in DNA: TGTGCCAGCCGGGTATTGGGAGGGTACATGAACACTGAAGCTTTCTTT.

The rearrangement links TRBV6-6 to TRBJ2-1, with 7 bases matching TRBD2. The CDR3 consists of 16 residues. Germline trimming cut 4 bases from V and 4 bases from J; bases unmatched to any gene: 10. Germline lookup yields CDR1 MNHNY and CDR2 SVGAGI (reference sequence). DNA for the CDR3: TGTGCCAGCAGTTCTCAGACGGGAGGCCAATACAATGAGCAGTTCTTC. This encodes CASSSQTGGQYNEQFF.

The genes are TRBV9 and TRBJ2-1; 16 bases fit TRBD2. V was clipped by 3 bases and J by 7 bases; unmatched bases: 13. The CDR3 length is 19 residues. Germline V CDR1 and CDR2: SGDLS, YYNGEE. The CDR3 here is CASSEEPGLAGGLRNEQFF. Here the CDR3 DNA reads TGTGCCAGCAGCGAAGAACCGGGACTAGCGGGAGGGCTGAGGAATGAGCAGTTCTTC.

The chain employs TRBV6-1 and TRBJ2-7; TRBD1 matches 9 bases. The CDR3 consists of 15 residues. CDR1 is MNHNS and CDR2 is SASEGT in the germline V gene. V was pared by 6 bases and J by 5 bases, with 11 bases of the junction left unmatched. The CDR3 nucleotides read TGTGCCAGCAGCATACAACCAGGACAGGGGAACGAGCAGTACTTC. This gives the protein CASSIQPGQGNEQYF.

V is TRBV2 and J is TRBJ2-2; D may be TRBD2 (6 bases). Germline lookup yields CDR1 SNHLY and CDR2 FYNNEI. The V end lost 0 bases, the J end lost 3 bases, and 17 bases lay between the germline ends. The CDR3 is made up of 18 amino acids. Here the CDR3 DNA reads TGTGCCAGCAGTGAAGCGTTTGGCCGGAGGGTGGACACCGGGGAGCTGTTTTTT. Its protein product is CASSEAFGRRVDTGELFF.

The genes are TRBV6-5 and TRBJ2-7; tentative D call: TRBD2 (6 bases). Germline CDR1 reads MNHEY; CDR2 reads SVGAGI. CDR3 length: 15 amino acids. Trimming pared 0 bases from V and 3 bases from J, leaving 12 bases between. CDR3 in amino acids: CASSYSRGGLYEQYF. CDR3 bases: TGTGCCAGCAGTTACTCTCGCGGAGGGCTCTACGAGCAGTACTTC.

The chain uses TRBV29-1 and TRBJ2-5; D is possibly TRBD2 (5 bases). The DNA end favors TRBJ2-7, so the J call may be wrong. Germline V CDR1 and CDR2: SQVTM, ANQGSEA. The CDR3 extends over 13 amino acids. The CDR3 loop reads CSVEAGGSYEQYF. The CDR3 region has the DNA TGCAGCGTTGAGGCCGGAGGATCCTACGAGCAGTACTTC.

V usage is TRBV13 and J usage is TRBJ2-1; weak D call: TRBD1 (6 bases). CDR1 and CDR2 from the germline V gene are PRHDT and FYEKMQ (reference sequence). CDR3 size: 19 residues. The germline V and J ends were trimmed by 2 bases and 5 bases, with 25 bases remaining between them. In nucleotides, the CDR3 is TGTGCCAGCAGCTTATACAAGGGCTCACTTACCAGGGGCAACAATGAGCAGTTCTTC. Its translation: CASSLYKGSLTRGNNEQFF.

In its sample, this clone was seen a few times. The V call is TRBV28, the J call TRBJ1-2, with a possible D match to TRBD1 (5 bases). The CDR3 runs 16 residues. Germline assignment: CDR1 MDHEN and CDR2 SYDVKM. The V end was cut by 3 bases, the J end by 0 bases, with 14 bases between. CDR3 protein: CASSLGTFSANYGYTF. In nucleotides, the CDR3 is TGTGCCAGCAGTTTGGGGACTTTTTCAGCTAACTATGGCTACACCTTC.

The V and J genes are TRBV7-2 and TRBJ1-2; TRBD1 aligns across 8 bases. V shed 5 bases, J shed 5 bases, and the junction held 7 bases outside the gene matches. The V gene's germline CDR1 is SGHTA and CDR2 FQGNSA. The CDR3 is made up of 14 amino acids. CDR3 sequence reads: CASSLDRARYGYTF. Here the CDR3 DNA reads TGTGCCAGCAGCCTGGACAGGGCCAGATATGGCTACACCTTC.

The count of this clone is one. The chain links TRBV30 to TRBJ1-2, with TRBD1 identical over 10 bases. The CDR3 is 15 amino acids. V trimming: 5 bases; J trimming: 4 bases; junction bases outside the gene matches: 10. CDR1 and CDR2 from the germline V gene are GTSNPN and SVGIG (reference sequence). The CDR3 DNA is TGTGCCTGGGAGGGACAGGGGCGAGAACGCTATGGCTACACCTTC. Amino acid sequence: CAWEGQGRERYGYTF.

The V call is TRBV2, the J call TRBJ1-1; tentative D call: TRBD1 (6 bases). Trimming left V 7 bases short and J 7 bases short, with 19 bases between. The CDR3 is made up of 14 amino acids. Germline CDR1 is SNHLY and CDR2 is FYNNEI. As DNA, the CDR3 is TGTGCCAGCACCCATAGCCGGGACACCGTTGAAGCTTTCTTT. Translating gives CASTHSRDTVEAFF.

The rearrangement joins TRBV5-1 to TRBJ2-5; unclear D gene. The germline V gene has CDR1 SGHRS and CDR2 YFSETQ. With 0 bases removed from V and 2 bases from J, the gap between germline ends came to 8 bases. This CDR3 has 14 amino acids. The DNA of the CDR3 is TGCGCCAGCAGCTTGGGCGTCGGGCAAGAGACCCAGTACTTC. Translation gives CASSLGVGQETQYF.

The CDR3, as DNA: TGTGCCAGCAGCGGACTATACACCGGGGAGCTGTTTTTT. It codes for CASSGLYTGELFF. This rearrangement joins TRBV25-1 to TRBJ2-2; tentative D call: TRBD2 (6 bases). The germline CDR1 and CDR2 sequences are MGHDK and SYGVNS. The ends were cut back, 6 bases at V and 3 bases at J, with 8 bases in the middle. CDR3 length: 13 residues.

The V and J genes are TRBV19 and TRBJ1-4, with D tentatively TRBD1 (5 bases). The V end was cut by 8 bases, the J end by 8 bases, with 12 bases between. CDR3 size: 12 residues. Germline V gene lookup returns CDR1 LNHDA and CDR2 SQIVND (reference sequence). The chain's CDR3 is CASRDPGEKLFF. The CDR3, as DNA: TGTGCCAGTCGAGACCCAGGGGAAAAACTGTTTTTT. Filled out from reference TRBV19 and TRBJ1-4, the complete variable domain reads DGGITQSPKYLFRKEGQNVTLSCEQNLNHDAMYWYRQDPGQGLRLIYYSQIVNDFQKGDIAEGYSVSREKKESFPLTVTSAQKNPTAFYLCASRDPGEKLFFGSGTQLSVL.

The chain uses TRBV19 and TRBJ2-7; 9 nucleotides match TRBD2. From germline, CDR1 is LNHDA and CDR2 SQIVND (reference sequence). Trimming removed 6 bases from V and 2 bases from J; junction bases left unmatched: 8. The CDR3 spans 15 residues. In DNA form, the CDR3 reads TGTGCCAGTAGCCCGTCGGCGGGAGGGCCCTACGAGCAGTACTTC. It specifies CASSPSAGGPYEQYF.

This chain connects TRBV30 to TRBJ2-7, with no clear D. CDR3 length: 14 amino acids. Trimming shortened V by 1 base and J by 10 bases, and 20 bases separated the two germline ends. Per the germline V gene, CDR1 is GTSNPN and CDR2 is SVGIG (reference sequence). The chain's CDR3 is CAWSATVMRNSQYF. CDR3 bases: TGTGCCTGGAGTGCCACCGTCATGCGAAACTCCCAGTACTTC. The full variable domain, its missing parts supplied by reference TRBV30 and TRBJ2-7, is SQTIHQWPATLVQPVGSPLSLECTVEGTSNPNLYWYRQAAGRGLQLLFYSVGIGQISSEVPQNLSASRPQDRQFILSSKKLLLSDSGFYLCAWSATVMRNSQYFGPGTRLTVT.

This rearrangement joins TRBV7-8 to TRBJ1-5; possibly TRBD1 for D (5 bases). This CDR3 region has 13 residues. Trimming pared 2 bases from V and 7 bases from J, leaving 9 bases between. Germline V lookup: CDR1 SGHVS, CDR2 FQNEAQ. CDR3 amino acids: CASSLYRSQPQHF. The CDR3 bases are TGTGCCAGCAGCTTATACAGGTCACAGCCCCAGCATTTT.